The TCR beta chain under discussion was sequenced for a study of graft-versus-host responses after intestinal transplantation (dated by TCRdb to about 2021). Background for the entire study: The transplants that recipients received were multivisceral, liver-intestinal, or isolated intestinal. Every recipient was given anti-thymocyte globulin induction, then maintenance tacrolimus and steroids for about 3 years. Graft-versus-host and host-versus-graft alloreactive T cell clones were tracked in the graft, circulation and bone marrow after intestinal transplantation using bulk TCR-beta CDR3 sequencing. Alloreactive clones were identified by sequencing pre-transplant mixed lymphocyte reaction products and comparing these products with unstimulated pre-transplant donor and recipient T cells. The cohort enrolled 20 to 25 intestinal transplant recipients, one of whom was a retransplant, and a few patients without pretransplant specimens were excluded. Donor T cell macrochimerism was defined as a peak of at least 4% donor T cells among recipient peripheral blood mononuclear cells. Rather than going through the commercial service, samples from three later patients were sequenced in-house on an Illumina MiSeq and processed with MiXCR.

The time point tag for this specimen amounts to: cells obtained before transplantation from donor or recipient. CD3+CD4+ and CD3+CD8+ populations were FACS-sorted from unstimulated pre-transplant donor and recipient cells taken from spleen or lymph nodes. The library came from the immunoSEQ multiplex PCR assay. For most patients, genomic DNA was isolated using the Qiagen DNeasy Blood and Tissue Kit and was shipped frozen to Adaptive Biotechnologies for TCR sequencing. Adaptive Biotechnologies carried out high-throughput TCR-beta CDR3 sequencing of genomic DNA for most patients. Under the source paper's analysis protocol: Adaptive's ImmunoSEQ software was the source of the TCR sequencing data for 15 to 20 patients, while three other patients were processed with MiXCR and VDJtools. To correct CD4 versus CD8 sorting errors, any sequence found in both subsets at a frequency ratio below 5:1 was removed. Because the origin of CDR3 nucleotide sequences shared between donor and recipient could not be assigned, those sequences were removed. To be classed as alloreactive, a clone needed at least 2-fold expansion over unstimulated cells and a minimum CFSE-low frequency of 0.002% (template counts) or 0.001% (read counts). Mappable clones were those detected in sequenced pre-transplant spleen, lymph node, or MLR CFSE-low populations of the donor or recipient. Cumulative frequency of alloreactive clones was calculated as a percentage of all sequences weighted by copy number. TCRdb obtained this table from immuneACCESS and retained in-frame rearrangements with V and J assigned. These tables miss some clones; where compared with another copy, unresolved V genes account for less than half of the shortfall, and the remainder is unexplained. The DNA gave D and trimming, while V, J and clone size come from that table. This sample holds 85,000 to 90,000 clones; roughly nine tenths were observed only once. The top ten constitute approximately 0.11% of the sample.

General study outcomes and caveats: Conclusions were limited by the relatively low number and heterogeneity of intestinal transplant patients. Patients with donor T cell macrochimerism had high GvH to HvG T cell clonal ratios in their allografts. GvH clones were found in recipient bone marrow, and some of the GvH clones appeared earlier in ileal mucosa or blood, which is consistent with an intestinal mucosal origin. Early after transplant, peak levels of circulating GvH clones were found to be associated with declines in HvG clones.

To note about this clone: Its specific antigen is unknown. No quality values exist for individual bases; no much larger clone is one base distant.

CDR1 and CDR2 (MRHNA, SNTAGT) derive from the germline V gene. The CDR3 runs 15 amino acids, cysteine and phenylalanine included. The only DNA kept is the CDR3, 45 bases in frame from the first base. Relative to germline, V is missing 5 bases and J is missing 2 bases, with 1 base of the junction outside any gene match. The chain is encoded by TRBV6-4 joined to TRBJ2-3; the junction holds 13 bases that match TRBD2. Sequencing used unstimulated CD4+ T cells sorted from spleen or lymph node cells, obtained before intestinal transplant. This clonotype originated in a human donor who received an intestinal transplant. DNA sequence: TGTGCCAGCAGTACTAGCGGGGGGGCCACAGATACGCAGTATTTT. Its product reads: CASSTSGGATDTQYF.